This TCR beta chain is from a study of blood T cells in healthy people across ages. Regarding the study as a whole: The diversity estimates, figures obtained from one million T cells, were considered underestimates.

With a J-beta primer mix and a sample-barcoded 5' primer, a second PCR ran about 7 to 12 cycles. TCRdb reprocessed the 5' RACE reads via MiXCR and lists one record per CDR3 protein. The profile shows 1.5 million to 2 million distinct CDR3 sequences, approximately 32% of them singletons. Regarding this clonotype: The antigen is not known.

The sequence came from a woman under 40 in good health. The specimen was blood.

The CDR3 is CASSFGTGFQDTQYF. The CDR3 DNA follows: TGTGCCAGCAGCTTTGGGACAGGGTTTCAAGATACGCAGTATTTT. The V call is TRBV7-2, the J call TRBJ2-3; 9 bases are a match to TRBD1. This CDR3 contains 15 residues. Germline assignment: CDR1 SGHTA and CDR2 FQGNSA. The ends lost 3 bases at V and 5 bases at J; junction bases unmatched: 6. Combining the CDR3 with reference TRBV7-2 and TRBJ2-3 gives the whole variable domain GAGVSQSPSNKVTEKGKDVELRCDPISGHTALYWYRQSLGQGLEFLIYFQGNSAPDKSGLPSDRFSAERTGGSVSTLTIQRTQQEDSAVYLCASSFGTGFQDTQYFGPGTRLTVL.